This TCR beta chain was recorded in a study of blood T cell repertoires in COVID-19. In the study overall: The samples span acute and convalescent COVID-19 from the United States, Italy and Spain. Sources were T cells, B-cell-depleted T cells, or PBMCs; the material itself was cDNA or gDNA.

V gave up 0 bases and J gave up 5 bases, with 10 bases separating them. Germline CDR1 SEHNR, CDR2 FQNEAQ (reference sequence). The CDR3 is 14 amino acids. Original analysis: Reference gene primers were amplified, and this amplification served to estimate nucleated cell counts. The protocol was immunoSEQ multiplex PCR, while the TCRdb copy is restricted to in-frame clones and leaves out a portion. The DNA was the basis for D and trimming; V, J and clone size are from that table. The sample yields around 84,000 clones, around 82% seen once. This TCR was recovered from an older man with active or convalescent COVID-19. The sequenced sample consisted of peripheral blood. The genes are TRBV7-9 and TRBJ2-5; the D is unclear. As DNA, the CDR3 is TGTGCCAGCAGCTTAGCGTGGAGCTCCGAGACCCAGTACTTC. This translates into CASSLAWSSETQYF.